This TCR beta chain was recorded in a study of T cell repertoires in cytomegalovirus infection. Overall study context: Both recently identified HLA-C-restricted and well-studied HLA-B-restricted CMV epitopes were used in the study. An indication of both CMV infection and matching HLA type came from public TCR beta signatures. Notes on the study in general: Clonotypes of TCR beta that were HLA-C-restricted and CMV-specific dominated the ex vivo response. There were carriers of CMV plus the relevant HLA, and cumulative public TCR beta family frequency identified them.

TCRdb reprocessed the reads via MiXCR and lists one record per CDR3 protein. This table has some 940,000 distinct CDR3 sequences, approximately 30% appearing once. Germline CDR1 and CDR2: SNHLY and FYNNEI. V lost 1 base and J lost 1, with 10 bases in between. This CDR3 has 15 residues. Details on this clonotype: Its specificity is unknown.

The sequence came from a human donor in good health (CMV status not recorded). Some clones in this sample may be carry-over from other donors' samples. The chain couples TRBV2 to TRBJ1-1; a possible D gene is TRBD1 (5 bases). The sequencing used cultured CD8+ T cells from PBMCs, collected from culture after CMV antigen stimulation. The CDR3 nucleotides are TGTGCCAGCAGTGAAGGGAGACAGAGGAACACTGAAGCTTTCTTT. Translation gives CASSEGRQRNTEAFF.